The clone carrying this T cell receptor beta chain was counted many times. Its antigen remains unidentified. This entry is derived from a study of blood T cells in healthy people across ages. Regarding the study as a whole: Higher diversity, along with more naive CD4+ cells, distinguished long-lived donors from aged donors. Investigators treated diversity estimates from one million T cells as underestimates.

Every sample yielded at least 6 million isolated PBMCs. Next came a second PCR, run for about 6 to 11 cycles, which used a sample-barcoded 5' primer along with a J-beta primer mix. TCRdb re-analysed the 5' RACE reads in MiXCR, keeping a single row per CDR3 protein. The sample consists of about 1.6 million distinct CDR3 sequences, about 31% of them appearing once. What was sequenced was blood. This receptor was identified in a woman in her twenties or thirties in good health.

This CDR3 reads CASSPQRNTEAFF. The CDR3 DNA sequence: TGTGCCAGCTCACCACAGAGAAACACTGAAGCTTTCTTT. The V call is TRBV18, the J call TRBJ1-1; D unclear. Germline CDR1 KGHSH, CDR2 LQKENI. Trimming removed 1 base at V and 2 bases at J, with 5 bases between. The CDR3 is made up of 13 amino acids.